This TCR beta chain was profiled in a study of T cell responses to AZD1222 COVID-19 vaccine. Study results and caveats: Baseline serostatus was positive in only a handful of AZD1222 recipients. The span of vaccine-associated CD4 TCRs extended across spike, with dominance at 160-218 and 743-854. Sampled repertoires all dated from after the peak T cell response. Donors were chiefly white British, with a greater number of females, and clonal diversity was perhaps underestimated.

Produced via immunoSEQ multiplex PCR; TCRdb's table is partial and in-frame only. The repertoire consists of 100,000 to 120,000 clones, with more than 90% occurring once and the leading ten covering about 2.5%. The CDR3 is 16 amino acids. Germline assignment: CDR1 MNHEY and CDR2 SVGEGT. V was shortened by 0 bases and J by 3 bases, with 14 bases between the two germline ends. Comment on this clone: Its antigen is as yet unknown.

Sequencing used peripheral blood, obtained 28 days after the second AZD1222 dose. The TCR comes from an adult who received the AZD1222 COVID-19 vaccine. The gene calls are TRBV6-2 or TRBV6-3 and TRBJ1-2, with a tentative D call TRBD1 (5 bases). The CDR3 DNA reads as TGTGCCAGCAGTTACTCCGTCAGGGTGAGTGACTATGGCTACACCTTC. Protein product: CASSYSVRVSDYGYTF.